The clone carrying this TCR beta chain was picked up a small number of times. Trimming removed 7 bases at V and 3 bases at J, with 15 bases between. The CDR3 runs to 14 residues. This specimen comes from a study of T cells after yellow fever vaccination. TCRdb reanalysed the 5' RACE reads using MiXCR and keeps one entry per CDR3 protein. The data hold a few hundred thousand distinct CDR3 sequences, with 10% to 15% observed a single time. The receptor comes from a man younger than 40 who received the YFV17D yellow fever vaccine. This chain connects TRBV12-3 or TRBV12-4 to TRBJ2-5, with TRBD2 as a possible D gene (6 bases). The input for sequencing was CD4+ T cells sorted from PBMCs, taken 45 days after the yellow fever booster vaccination. CDR3 DNA: TGTGCCAGCAAACTGGGACTTAGCGAAGAGACCCAGTACTTC. It yields the protein CASKLGLSEETQYF.